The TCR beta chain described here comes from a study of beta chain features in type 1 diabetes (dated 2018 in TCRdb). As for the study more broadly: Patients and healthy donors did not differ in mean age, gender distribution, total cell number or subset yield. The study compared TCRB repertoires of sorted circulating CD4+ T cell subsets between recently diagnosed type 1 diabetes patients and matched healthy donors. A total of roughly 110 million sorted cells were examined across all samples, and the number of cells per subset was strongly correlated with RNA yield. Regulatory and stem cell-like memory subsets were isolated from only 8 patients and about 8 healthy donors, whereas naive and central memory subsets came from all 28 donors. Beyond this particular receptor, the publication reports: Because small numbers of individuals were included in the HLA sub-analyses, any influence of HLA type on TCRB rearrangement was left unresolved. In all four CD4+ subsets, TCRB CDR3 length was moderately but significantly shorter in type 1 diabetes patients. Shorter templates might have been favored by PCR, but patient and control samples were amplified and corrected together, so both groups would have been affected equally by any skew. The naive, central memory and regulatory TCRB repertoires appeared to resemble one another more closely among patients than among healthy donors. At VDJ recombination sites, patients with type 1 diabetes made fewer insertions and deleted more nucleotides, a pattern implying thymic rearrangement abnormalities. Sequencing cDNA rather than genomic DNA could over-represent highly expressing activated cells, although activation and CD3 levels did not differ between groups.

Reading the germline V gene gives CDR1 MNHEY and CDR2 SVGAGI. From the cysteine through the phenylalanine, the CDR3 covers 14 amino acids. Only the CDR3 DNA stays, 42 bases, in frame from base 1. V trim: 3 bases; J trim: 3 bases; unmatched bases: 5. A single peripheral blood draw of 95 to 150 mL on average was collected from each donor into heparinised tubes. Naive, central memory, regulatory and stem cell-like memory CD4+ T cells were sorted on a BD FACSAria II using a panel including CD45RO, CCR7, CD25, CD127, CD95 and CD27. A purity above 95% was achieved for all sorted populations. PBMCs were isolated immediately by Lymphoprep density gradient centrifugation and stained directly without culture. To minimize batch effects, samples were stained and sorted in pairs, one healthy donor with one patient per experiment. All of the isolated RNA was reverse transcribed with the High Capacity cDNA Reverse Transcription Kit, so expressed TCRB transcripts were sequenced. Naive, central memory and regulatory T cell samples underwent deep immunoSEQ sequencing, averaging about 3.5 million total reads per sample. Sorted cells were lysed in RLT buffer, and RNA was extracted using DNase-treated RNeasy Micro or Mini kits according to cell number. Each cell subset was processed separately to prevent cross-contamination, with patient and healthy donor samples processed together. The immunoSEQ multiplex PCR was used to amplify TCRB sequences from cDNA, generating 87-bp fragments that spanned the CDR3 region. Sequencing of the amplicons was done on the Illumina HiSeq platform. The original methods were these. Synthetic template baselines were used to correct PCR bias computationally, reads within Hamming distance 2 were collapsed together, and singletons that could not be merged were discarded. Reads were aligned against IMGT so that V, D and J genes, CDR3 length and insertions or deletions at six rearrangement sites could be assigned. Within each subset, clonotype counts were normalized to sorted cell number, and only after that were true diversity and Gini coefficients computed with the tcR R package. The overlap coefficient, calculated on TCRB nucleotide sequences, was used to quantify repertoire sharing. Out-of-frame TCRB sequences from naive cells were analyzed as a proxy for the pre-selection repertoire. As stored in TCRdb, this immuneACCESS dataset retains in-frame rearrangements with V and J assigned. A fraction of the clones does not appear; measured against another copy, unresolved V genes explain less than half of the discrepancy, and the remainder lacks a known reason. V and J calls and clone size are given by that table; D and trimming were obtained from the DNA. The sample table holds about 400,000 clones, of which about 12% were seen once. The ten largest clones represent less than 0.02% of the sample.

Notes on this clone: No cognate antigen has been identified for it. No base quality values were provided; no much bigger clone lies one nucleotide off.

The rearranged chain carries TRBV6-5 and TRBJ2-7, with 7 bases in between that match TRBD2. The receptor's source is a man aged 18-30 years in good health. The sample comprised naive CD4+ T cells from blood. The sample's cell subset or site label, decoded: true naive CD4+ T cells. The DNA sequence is TGTGCCAGCAGTTATCACGGGAGGAACTACGAGCAGTACTTC. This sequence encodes CASSYHGRNYEQYF.